The T cell receptor beta chain described here comes from a study of human CD8 memory T cell subsets. TCR beta was sequenced from UMI-tagged 5' RACE libraries. Reanalyzing the 5' RACE reads, TCRdb keeps one entry per CDR3 protein, without DNA. The specimen's table records about 6,700 distinct CDR3 sequences. The identity of TPEX cells was that of CCR7+ PD-1+ TIGIT+ early memory CD8+ T cells with exhausted-like traits. CDR3 length: 14 amino acids. The chain uses TRBV12-3 or TRBV12-4 and TRBJ1-2; the TCRdb D gene call, TRBD1, has no DNA to confirm it. The specimen was CD8+ T cells from PBMCs. This receptor was obtained from a human donor in good health. Here the CDR3 reads CASTGWTDEDGYTF.